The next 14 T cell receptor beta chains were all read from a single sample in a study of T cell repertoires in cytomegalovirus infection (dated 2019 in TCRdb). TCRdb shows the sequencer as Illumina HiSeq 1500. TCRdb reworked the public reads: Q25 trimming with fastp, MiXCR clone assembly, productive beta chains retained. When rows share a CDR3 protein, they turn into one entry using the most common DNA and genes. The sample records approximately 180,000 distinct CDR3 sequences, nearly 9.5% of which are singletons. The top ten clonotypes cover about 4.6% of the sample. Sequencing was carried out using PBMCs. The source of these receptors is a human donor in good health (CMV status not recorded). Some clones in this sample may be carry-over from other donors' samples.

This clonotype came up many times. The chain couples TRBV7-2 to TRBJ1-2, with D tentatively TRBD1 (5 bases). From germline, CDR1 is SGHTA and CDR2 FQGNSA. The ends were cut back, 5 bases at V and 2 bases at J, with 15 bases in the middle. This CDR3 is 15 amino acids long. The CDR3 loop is CASSPRGVYNYGYTF. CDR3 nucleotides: TGTGCCAGCAGCCCCCGGGGGGTCTACAACTATGGCTACACCTTC.

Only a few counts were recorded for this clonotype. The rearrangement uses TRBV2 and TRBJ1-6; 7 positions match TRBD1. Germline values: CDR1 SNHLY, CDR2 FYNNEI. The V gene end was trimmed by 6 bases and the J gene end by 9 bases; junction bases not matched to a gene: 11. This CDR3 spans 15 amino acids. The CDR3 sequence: CASRGTTGSGSPLHF. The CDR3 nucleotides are TGTGCCAGCAGGGGGACGACAGGGTCAGGTTCACCCCTCCACTTT.

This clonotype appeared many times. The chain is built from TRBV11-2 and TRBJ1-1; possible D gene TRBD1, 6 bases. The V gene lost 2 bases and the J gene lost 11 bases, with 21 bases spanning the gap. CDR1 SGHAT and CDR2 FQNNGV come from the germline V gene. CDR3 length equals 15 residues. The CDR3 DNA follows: TGTGCCAGCAGCTTACGACCGGACAGTACGATCGGGGCTTTCTTT. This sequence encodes CASSLRPDSTIGAFF.

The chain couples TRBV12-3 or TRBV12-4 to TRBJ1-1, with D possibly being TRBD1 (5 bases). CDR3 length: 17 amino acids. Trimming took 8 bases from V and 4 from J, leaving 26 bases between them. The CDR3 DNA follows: TGTGCCAGCGAACCCTGGGTGGTAGAACGCGGGGCCACTGAAGCTTTCTTT. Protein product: CASEPWVVERGATEAFF.

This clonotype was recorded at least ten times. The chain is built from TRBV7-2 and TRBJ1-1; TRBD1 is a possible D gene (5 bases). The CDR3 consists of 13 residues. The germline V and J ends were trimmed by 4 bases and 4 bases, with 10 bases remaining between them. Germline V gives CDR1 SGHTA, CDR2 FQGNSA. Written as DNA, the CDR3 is TGTGCCAGCAGCTGGGACGGCCCCACTGAAGCTTTCTTT. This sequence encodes CASSWDGPTEAFF.

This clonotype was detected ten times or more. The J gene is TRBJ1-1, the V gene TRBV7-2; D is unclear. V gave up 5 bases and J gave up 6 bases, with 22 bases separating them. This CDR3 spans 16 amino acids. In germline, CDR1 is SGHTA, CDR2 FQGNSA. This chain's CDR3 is CASSPLRVRNSPEAFF. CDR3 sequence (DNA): TGTGCCAGCAGCCCATTACGGGTCAGGAATAGTCCTGAAGCTTTCTTT. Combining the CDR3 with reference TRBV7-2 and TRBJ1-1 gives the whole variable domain GAGVSQSPSNKVTEKGKDVELRCDPISGHTALYWYRQSLGQGLEFLIYFQGNSAPDKSGLPSDRFSAERTGGSVSTLTIQRTQQEDSAVYLCASSPLRVRNSPEAFFGQGTRLTVV.

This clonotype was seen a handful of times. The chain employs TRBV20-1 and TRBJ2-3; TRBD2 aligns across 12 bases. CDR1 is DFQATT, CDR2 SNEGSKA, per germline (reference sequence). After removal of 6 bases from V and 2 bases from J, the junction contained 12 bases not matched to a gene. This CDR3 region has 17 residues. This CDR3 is CSATNPTSGGTTDTQYF. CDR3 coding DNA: TGCAGTGCCACCAATCCTACTAGCGGGGGGACCACAGATACGCAGTATTTT.

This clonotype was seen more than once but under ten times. The CDR3 DNA reads as TGTGCCACCAGGTGGGACAGGAACACTGAAGCTTTCTTT. As protein: CATRWDRNTEAFF. The rearrangement uses TRBV15 and TRBJ1-1, with 7 bases identical to TRBD1. This CDR3 comprises 13 residues. The germline gives CDR1 LNHNV, CDR2 YYDKDF (reference sequence). V trimming: 6 bases; J trimming: 1 base; junction bases outside the gene matches: 2.

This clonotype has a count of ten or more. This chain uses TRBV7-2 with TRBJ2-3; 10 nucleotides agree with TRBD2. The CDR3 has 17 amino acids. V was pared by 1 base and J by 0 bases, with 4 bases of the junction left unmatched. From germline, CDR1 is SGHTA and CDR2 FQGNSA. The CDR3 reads CASSLGLAGVSTDTQYF. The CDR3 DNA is TGTGCCAGCAGCTTAGGCCTAGCGGGAGTGAGCACAGATACGCAGTATTTT.

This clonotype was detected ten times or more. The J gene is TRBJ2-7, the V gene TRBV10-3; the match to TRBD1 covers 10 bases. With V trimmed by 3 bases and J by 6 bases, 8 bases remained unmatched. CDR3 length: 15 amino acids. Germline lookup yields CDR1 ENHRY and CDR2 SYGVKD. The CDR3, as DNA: TGTGCCATCAGTGATTGGGACAGGGGAAATGCCGAGCAGTACTTC. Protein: CAISDWDRGNAEQYF.

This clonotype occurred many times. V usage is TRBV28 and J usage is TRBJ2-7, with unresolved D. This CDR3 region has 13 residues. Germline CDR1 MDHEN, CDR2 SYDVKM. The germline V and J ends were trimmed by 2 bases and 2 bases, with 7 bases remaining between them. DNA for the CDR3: TGTGCCAGCAGTTTAAACAGCCCCTACGAGCAGTACTTC. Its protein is CASSLNSPYEQYF.

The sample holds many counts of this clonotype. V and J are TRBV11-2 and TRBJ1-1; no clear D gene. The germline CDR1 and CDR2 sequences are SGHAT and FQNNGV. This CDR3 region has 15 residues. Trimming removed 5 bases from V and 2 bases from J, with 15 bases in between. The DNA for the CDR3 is TGTGCCAGCAGCCTGGGAGGCTTGCAAAACACTGAAGCTTTCTTT. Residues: CASSLGGLQNTEAFF.

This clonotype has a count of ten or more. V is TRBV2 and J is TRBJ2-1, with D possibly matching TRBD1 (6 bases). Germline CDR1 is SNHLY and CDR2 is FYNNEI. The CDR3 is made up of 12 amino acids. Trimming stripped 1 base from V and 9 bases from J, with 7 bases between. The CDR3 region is CASSEGGPEQFF. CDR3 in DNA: TGTGCCAGCAGTGAAGGGGGGCCTGAGCAGTTCTTC.

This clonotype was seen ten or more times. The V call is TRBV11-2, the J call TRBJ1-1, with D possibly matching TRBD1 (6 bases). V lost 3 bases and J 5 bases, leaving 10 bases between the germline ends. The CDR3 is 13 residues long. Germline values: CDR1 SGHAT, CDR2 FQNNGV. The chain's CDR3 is CASSFDQGTEAFF. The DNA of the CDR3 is TGTGCCAGCAGCTTCGACCAGGGGACTGAAGCTTTCTTT.